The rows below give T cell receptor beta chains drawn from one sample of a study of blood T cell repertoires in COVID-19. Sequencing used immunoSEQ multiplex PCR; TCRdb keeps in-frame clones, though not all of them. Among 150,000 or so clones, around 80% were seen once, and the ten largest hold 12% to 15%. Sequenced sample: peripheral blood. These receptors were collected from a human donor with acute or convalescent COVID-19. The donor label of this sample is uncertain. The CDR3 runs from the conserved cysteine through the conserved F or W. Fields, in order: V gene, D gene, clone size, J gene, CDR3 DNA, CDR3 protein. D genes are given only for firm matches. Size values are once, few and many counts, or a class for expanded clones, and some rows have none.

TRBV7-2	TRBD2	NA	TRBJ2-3	TGTGCCAGCAGCTTAGGACTAGCGGGGGGGCGGACAGATACGCAGTATTTT	CASSLGLAGGRTDTQYF
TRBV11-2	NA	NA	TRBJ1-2	TGTGCCAGCAGTACGACCGATTCAAGGGGCTATGGCTACACCTTC	CASSTTDSRGYGYTF
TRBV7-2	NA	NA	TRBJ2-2	TGTGCCAGCAGATCAGGGGTGGCCGGGGAGCTGTTTTTT	CASRSGVAGELFF
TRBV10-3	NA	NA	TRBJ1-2	TGTGCCATCAGTGATCCTAGGGGCAGGTATGGCTACACCTTC	CAISDPRGRYGYTF
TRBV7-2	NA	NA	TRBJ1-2	TGTGCCAGCAGTCCTTCCAGGGGCCCGAGGTATGGCTACACCTTC	CASSPSRGPRYGYTF
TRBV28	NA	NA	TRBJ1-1	TGTGCCAGCTCTAAGGGGGGGCTATACACTGAAGCTTTCTTT	CASSKGGLYTEAFF
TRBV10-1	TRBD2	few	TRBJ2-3	TGCGCCAGCAGTCGGACTAGCGGAGGCACAGATACGCAGTATTTT	CASSRTSGGTDTQYF
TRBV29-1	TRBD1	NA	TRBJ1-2	TGCAGCGTTGGATTGGGACAGGGGGCGCGTGGCTACACCTTC	CSVGLGQGARGYTF
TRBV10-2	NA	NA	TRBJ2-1	TGCGCCAGCAGTCAACAGGGTTACAATGAGCAGTTCTTC	CASSQQGYNEQFF
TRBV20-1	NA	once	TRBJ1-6	TGCAGTGCTAGTAACAGGGTACTGTATAATTCACCCCTCCACTTT	CSASNRVLYNSPLHF
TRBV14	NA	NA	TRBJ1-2	TGTGCCAGCAGCCCGTTAAAAGATCCCCGGGACTATGGCTACACCTTC	CASSPLKDPRDYGYTF
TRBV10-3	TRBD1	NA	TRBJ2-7	TGTGCCATCAGGCCAGGGGGCGACGAGCAGTACTTC	CAIRPGGDEQYF
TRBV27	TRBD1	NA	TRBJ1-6	TGTGCCAGCAGGAGACAGGGTGGCGCCTATAATTCACCCCTCCACTTT	CASRRQGGAYNSPLHF
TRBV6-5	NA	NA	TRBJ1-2	TGTGCCAGCAGCCCCAAGGAGGCCAGCCGCTACACCTTC	CASSPKEASRYTF
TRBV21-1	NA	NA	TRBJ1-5	TGTGCCAGCAGCTCTATGGACACGTCGAGCAATCAGCCCCAGCATTTT	CASSSMDTSSNQPQHF
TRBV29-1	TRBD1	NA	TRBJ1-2	TGCAGCGTTGAATCCGGGACAGGGGTTTATGGCTACACCTTC	CSVESGTGVYGYTF
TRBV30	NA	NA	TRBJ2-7	TGTGCCTGGAGTCGTGCCTACGAGCAGTACTTC	CAWSRAYEQYF
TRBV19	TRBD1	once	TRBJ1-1	TGTGCCAGTAGTGACCGGACAGGGGGCACTGAAGCTTTCTTT	CASSDRTGGTEAFF
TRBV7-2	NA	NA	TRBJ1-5	TGTGCCAGCAGCCCCGACAGAAATAATCAGCCCCAGCATTTT	CASSPDRNNQPQHF
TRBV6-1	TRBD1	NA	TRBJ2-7	TGTGCCAGCAGTGAGACGACAGGGGTCGTCTACGAGCAGTACTTC	CASSETTGVVYEQYF
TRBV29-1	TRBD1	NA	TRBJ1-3	TGCAGCGTTCGAACCCAGGGGGCGCGTGGAAACACCATATATTTT	CSVRTQGARGNTIYF
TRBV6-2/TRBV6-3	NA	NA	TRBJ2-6	TGTGCCAGCAGTTACCCCCCGGCAGGGACTGGGGCCAACGTCCTGACTTTC	CASSYPPAGTGANVLTF
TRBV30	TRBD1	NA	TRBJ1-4	TGTGCCTGCGGGACAGCTAATGAAAAACTGTTTTTT	CACGTANEKLFF
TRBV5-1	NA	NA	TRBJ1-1	TGCGCCAGCAGCTCGGAGGGACCGCCGAACACTGAAGCTTTCTTT	CASSSEGPPNTEAFF
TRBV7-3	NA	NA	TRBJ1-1	TGTGCCAGCAGCGTACAGGCGAACACTGAAGCTTTCTTT	CASSVQANTEAFF
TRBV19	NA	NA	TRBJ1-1	TGTGCCAGTAGTATAGTGGCGGCGGGTTGGCAGGAAAACACTGAAGCTTTCTTT	CASSIVAAGWQENTEAFF
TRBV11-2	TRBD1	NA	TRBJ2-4	TGTGCCAGCAGCTTAGAGACAGGGTACGGGGACATTCAGTACTTC	CASSLETGYGDIQYF
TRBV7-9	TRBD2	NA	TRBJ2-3	TGTGCCAGCAGCTTAGCGGGAGCCGGGGGGGCGCGATATTTT	CASSLAGAGGARYF
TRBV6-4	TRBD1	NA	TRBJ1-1	TGTGCCAGCAGTGGCGACTCAGGGGGCAACACTGAAGCTTTCTTT	CASSGDSGGNTEAFF
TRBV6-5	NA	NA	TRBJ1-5	TGTGCCGCGGCCAGGGACAATCAGCCCCAGCATTTT	CAAARDNQPQHF
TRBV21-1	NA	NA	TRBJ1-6	TGTGCCAGCAGTGCAGACAGGCAATTCCGTCGAATCAGACATAATTCACCCCTCCACTTT	CASSADRQFRRIRHNSPLHF
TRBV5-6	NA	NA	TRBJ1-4	TGTGCCAGCAGCTTACAGGCACCGGATGAAAAACTGTTTTTT	CASSLQAPDEKLFF
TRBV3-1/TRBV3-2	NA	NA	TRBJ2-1	TGTGCCAGCAGCCAAGGAACGGTTAATGAGCAGTTCTTC	CASSQGTVNEQFF
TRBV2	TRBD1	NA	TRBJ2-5	TGTGCCGGAGCACGGGACAGCCAAGAGACCCAGTACTTC	CAGARDSQETQYF
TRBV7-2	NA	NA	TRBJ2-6	TGTGCCAGCAGCTTGGTAGGGGTTCGAGCCAACGTCCTGACTTTC	CASSLVGVRANVLTF
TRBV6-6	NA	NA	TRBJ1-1	TGTGCCAGCAGAAGTAACAGGGCGGGGAACACTGAAGCTTTCTTT	CASRSNRAGNTEAFF
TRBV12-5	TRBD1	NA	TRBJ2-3	TGTGCTAGTGGTTTGGTACCGGGGACAGGGAAGGCAGATACGCAGTATTTT	CASGLVPGTGKADTQYF
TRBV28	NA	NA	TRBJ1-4	TGTGCCAGCAGTTTTCTGGAGAAAAATGAAAAACTGTTTTTT	CASSFLEKNEKLFF
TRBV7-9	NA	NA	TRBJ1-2	TGTGCCAGCAGCTTCCAGGGCTACTATGGCTACACCTTC	CASSFQGYYGYTF
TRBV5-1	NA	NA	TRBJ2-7	TGCGCCAGCACAGAGACAAATCACTACGAGCAGTACTTC	CASTETNHYEQYF
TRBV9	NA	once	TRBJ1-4	TGTGCCAGCAGCGTCCACGTTACAGCCGGTGAAAAACTGTTTTTT	CASSVHVTAGEKLFF
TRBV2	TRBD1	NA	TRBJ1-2	TGTGCCAGCAGTGAAAATCTCAGGGGGGGCTACACCTTC	CASSENLRGGYTF
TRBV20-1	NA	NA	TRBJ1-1	TGCAGTGCGGGGGGGGCTGAAGCTTTCTTT	CSAGGAEAFF
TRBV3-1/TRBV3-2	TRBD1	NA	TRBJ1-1	TGTGCCAGCAGCAAGGGACAGGGGGGCGCTGAAGCTTTCTTT	CASSKGQGGAEAFF
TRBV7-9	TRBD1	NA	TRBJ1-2	TGTGCCAGCAGCTGGGCGACAGGGGATAACTATGGCTACACCTTC	CASSWATGDNYGYTF
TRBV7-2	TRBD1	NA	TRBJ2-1	TGTGCCAGCAGCTCGGACAGGGGGCTGGGGCGCAATGAGCAGTTCTTC	CASSSDRGLGRNEQFF
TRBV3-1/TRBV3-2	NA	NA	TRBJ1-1	TGTGCCAGCAGCCAAGCAGTGAACACTGAAGCTTTCTTT	CASSQAVNTEAFF
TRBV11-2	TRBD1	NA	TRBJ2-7	TGTGCCAGCGGTACCGGGACAGGATCCTACGAGCAGTACTTC	CASGTGTGSYEQYF
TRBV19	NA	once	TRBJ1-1	TGTGCCAGTAGTATAGGGACTCTCGGGGGAACTGAAGCTTTCTTT	CASSIGTLGGTEAFF
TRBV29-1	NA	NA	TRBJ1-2	TGCAGCACCGAGGAGCCTACTAACTATGGCTACACCTTC	CSTEEPTNYGYTF
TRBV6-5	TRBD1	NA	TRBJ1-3	TGTGCCACGACGGACAGGGGAAACACCATATATTTT	CATTDRGNTIYF
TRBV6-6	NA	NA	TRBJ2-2	TGTGCCAGCAGTTACTCCGGCGGGCTTGGCGGGGAGCTGTTTTTT	CASSYSGGLGGELFF
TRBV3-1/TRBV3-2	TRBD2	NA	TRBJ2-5	TGTGCCAGCAGCCTGGGGAGGGCCCAGTACTTC	CASSLGRAQYF
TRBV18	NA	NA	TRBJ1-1	TGTGCCAGCTCACCAATGGGGGGAGGCTTGAACACTGAAGCTTTCTTT	CASSPMGGGLNTEAFF
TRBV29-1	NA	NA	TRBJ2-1	TGCAGCGTTAAGGAGGAGGAGCAGTTCTTC	CSVKEEEQFF
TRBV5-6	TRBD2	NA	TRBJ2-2	TGTGCCAGCAGCTTGGCGGGGGGGCACACCGGGGAGCTGTTTTTT	CASSLAGGHTGELFF
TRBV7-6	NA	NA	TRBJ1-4	TGTGCCAGCAGCCCACCTCTAGGCGAGAATGAAAAACTGTTTTTT	CASSPPLGENEKLFF
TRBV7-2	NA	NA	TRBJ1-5	TGTGCCAGCAGCCTGGGCAGGGGAGGCAATCAGCCCCAGCATTTT	CASSLGRGGNQPQHF
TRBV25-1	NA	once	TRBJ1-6	TGTGCCAGCAGTGATGAAACAGGCTACTATAATTCACCCCTCCACTTT	CASSDETGYYNSPLHF
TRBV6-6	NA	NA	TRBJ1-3	TGTGCCAGCACCCCCGGGACTTACTACTCTGGAAACACCATATATTTT	CASTPGTYYSGNTIYF